This TCR beta chain is from a study of cytomegalovirus exposure and HLA in healthy donors. Overall study: The platform used for the 120 validation repertoires matched that of the roughly 700 first-cohort repertoires, a later analysis reported.

The study drew the donors from its approximately 110-subject validation cohort, separate from the approximately 670-subject first cohort. Using immunoSEQ multiplex PCR, the repertoire was profiled, and TCRdb retains in-frame clones only, with some absent. The repertoire holds 100,000 to 150,000 clones, with around 94% as singletons. Findings and limits, study-wide: Published work reported that the classifier diagnosed cytomegalovirus status with high specificity and sensitivity. A later analysis found first-cohort TCR clusters tended to co-occur in the 130 or so validation repertoires.

Details on this clone: The antigen is undetermined.

Germline values: CDR1 MNHEY, CDR2 SVGAGI. The CDR3 contains 16 residues. V lost 0 bases to trimming and J lost 3 bases, with 15 bases between them. The chain uses TRBV6-5 and TRBJ2-7, with D tentatively TRBD1 (5 bases). The sequence was collected from a woman under 30 in good health and CMV-seronegative. Specimen: PBMCs. Written as DNA, the CDR3 is TGTGCCAGCAGTTACTCAGGGGCCGGAGCTCTCTACGAGCAGTACTTC. Its protein product is CASSYSGAGALYEQYF.